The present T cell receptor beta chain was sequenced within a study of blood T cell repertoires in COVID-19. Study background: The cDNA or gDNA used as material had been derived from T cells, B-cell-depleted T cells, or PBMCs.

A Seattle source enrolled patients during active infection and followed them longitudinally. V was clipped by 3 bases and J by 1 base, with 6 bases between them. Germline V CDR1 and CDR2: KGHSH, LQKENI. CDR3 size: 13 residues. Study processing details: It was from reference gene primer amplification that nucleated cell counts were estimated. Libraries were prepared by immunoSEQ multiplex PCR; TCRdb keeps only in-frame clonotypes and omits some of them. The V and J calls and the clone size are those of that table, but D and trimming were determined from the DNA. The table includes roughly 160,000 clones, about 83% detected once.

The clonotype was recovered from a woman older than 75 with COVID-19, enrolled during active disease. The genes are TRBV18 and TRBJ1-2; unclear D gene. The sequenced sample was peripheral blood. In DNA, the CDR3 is TGTGCCAGCTCACCGGCCAATAACTATGGCTACACCTTC. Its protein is CASSPANNYGYTF.